This T cell receptor (beta chain) was recovered during a study of vaccination effects on CD4 cells after COVID-19. In the study overall: Samples were taken post-vaccine, and their median timing was 72 days after the second dose.

The method was immunoSEQ multiplex PCR; TCRdb's version includes in-frame clones alone and lacks a portion of them. The table records 20,000 or so clones, 76% of them present only once. The CDR3 sequence is 17 residues long. Losses at the gene ends were 0 bases for V and 3 bases for J; bases not matched to a gene: 9. CDR1 and CDR2 from the germline V gene are SGHAT and FQNNGV. Comments on this clone: Antigen specificity is unknown.

ViraFEST used viral peptide pools to expand antigen-specific CD4+ T cells before sequencing. Isolating CD4+ T cells followed around nine days of culture. Two-dose BNT162b2 or mRNA-1273 vaccination was given to participants. Having tested negative for nucleocapsid antibodies, the vaccine recipients showed no prior SARS-CoV-2 infection. The chain couples TRBV11-2 to TRBJ2-7; 9 bases align to TRBD2. The sequence was collected from a human donor who received a COVID-19 vaccine. The input for sequencing was CD4+ T cells from PBMCs cultured with HCoV-229E spike peptides, taken after COVID-19 vaccination. The CDR3 loop is CASSLEASGTYHYEQYF. In nucleotides, the CDR3 is TGTGCCAGCAGCTTAGAGGCTAGCGGGACCTACCACTACGAGCAGTACTTC.